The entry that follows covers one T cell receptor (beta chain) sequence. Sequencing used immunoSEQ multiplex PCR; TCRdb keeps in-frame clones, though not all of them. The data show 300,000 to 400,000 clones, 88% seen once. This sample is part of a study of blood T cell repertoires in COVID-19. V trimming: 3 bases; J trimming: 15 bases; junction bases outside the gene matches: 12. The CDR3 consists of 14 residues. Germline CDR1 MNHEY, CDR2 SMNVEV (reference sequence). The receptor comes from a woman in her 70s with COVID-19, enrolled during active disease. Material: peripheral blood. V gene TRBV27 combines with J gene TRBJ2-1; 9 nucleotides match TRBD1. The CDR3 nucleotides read TGTGCCAGCAGTTTTCAGCCGGGACAGGGTAAAGGGTTCTTC. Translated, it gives CASSFQPGQGKGFF.